These T cell receptor beta chains were read from a single sample in a study of blood T cells in healthy people across ages. One entry per CDR3 protein, called by TCRdb with MiXCR from the 5' RACE reads. The sample records 540,000 or so distinct CDR3 sequences, about 26% being singletons. Material: blood. The receptors originated from a woman aged 70-85 years in good health. The CDR3 runs from the conserved cysteine through the conserved F or W. D genes are given only for firm matches. Not every row has a clone size; where given, it reads once, few, many or a size class.

>few|TRBV7-2|-|TRBJ2-5
CASSRGMQETQYF
TGTGCCAGCAGCCGAGGGATGCAAGAGACCCAGTACTTC
>few|TRBV7-9|-|TRBJ2-3
CASSQRLASVDTQYF
TGTGCCAGCAGCCAAAGGCTAGCCAGTGTTGATACGCAGTATTTT
>-|TRBV7-9|-|TRBJ2-7
CASSLGQDIYEQYF
TGTGCCAGCAGCTTAGGGCAGGACATCTACGAGCAGTACTTC
>-|TRBV6-1|-|TRBJ1-2
CASSERWTAMGGYTF
TGTGCCAGCAGTGAAAGGTGGACAGCAATGGGGGGCTACACCTTC
>few|TRBV6-2/TRBV6-3|TRBD2|TRBJ2-1
CASSTAGAYNEQFF
TGTGCCAGCAGCACAGCGGGGGCCTACAATGAGCAGTTCTTC
>-|TRBV7-9|-|TRBJ2-1
CASSFSHNEQFF
TGTGCCAGCAGCTTCTCCCACAATGAGCAGTTCTTC
>few|TRBV20-1|-|TRBJ1-2
CSVPPTRYGYTF
TGCAGTGTTCCACCGACCCGATATGGCTACACCTTC
>-|TRBV12-3/TRBV12-4|-|TRBJ2-7
CASSRRGAYGQYF
TGTGCCAGCAGTCGCAGGGGCGCCTACGGGCAGTACTTC
>few|TRBV20-1|-|TRBJ1-4
CSALRHPGNEKLFF
TGCAGTGCTCTTCGACACCCAGGGAATGAAAAACTGTTTTTT
>few|TRBV7-8|TRBD2|TRBJ2-7
CASSFSGGRYEQYF
TGTGCCAGCAGCTTTAGCGGGGGGCGCTACGAGCAGTACTTC
>-|TRBV6-2/TRBV6-3|TRBD2|TRBJ2-1
CASKQRGPYNEQFF
TGTGCCAGCAAACAGCGGGGGCCCTACAATGAGCAGTTCTTC
>many|TRBV12-3/TRBV12-4|-|TRBJ1-6
CASSPRHLSYNSPLHF
TGTGCCAGCAGCCCAAGACACCTCTCCTATAATTCACCCCTCCACTTT
>-|TRBV3-1|TRBD2|TRBJ2-1
CASSHRLAGARGNEQFF
TGTGCCAGCAGCCACCGACTAGCGGGAGCTAGGGGGAATGAGCAGTTCTTC
>-|TRBV12-3/TRBV12-4|-|TRBJ1-4
CASSLGRQLVGPNEKLFF
TGTGCCAGCAGCCTCGGAAGGCAACTCGTCGGACCTAATGAAAAACTGTTTTTT
>-|TRBV30|-|TRBJ2-5
CAWSDISGTLEETQYF
TGTGCCTGGAGTGATATTTCGGGGACCCTGGAAGAGACCCAGTACTTC
>-|TRBV6-6|-|TRBJ2-5
CASRTGGPLQETQYF
TGTGCCAGCAGGACGGGGGGCCCCCTCCAAGAGACCCAGTACTTC
>-|TRBV7-2|TRBD2|TRBJ2-3
CASQVAGSSNLGTQYF
TGTGCCAGCCAAGTAGCGGGGTCTTCAAATTTGGGTACGCAGTATTTT
>-|TRBV12-3/TRBV12-4|TRBD2|TRBJ2-7
CASSLTSGGTGEQYF
TGTGCCAGCAGCCTTACTAGCGGGGGTACGGGCGAGCAGTACTTC
>few|TRBV9|TRBD1|TRBJ2-2
CASSVDRVNTGELFF
TGTGCCAGCAGCGTGGACAGGGTCAACACCGGGGAGCTGTTTTTT
>few|TRBV18|-|TRBJ2-7
CASSPRPGDEQYF
TGTGCCAGCTCGCCTAGGCCAGGGGACGAGCAGTACTTC
>few|TRBV7-2|-|TRBJ2-5
CASSLVVLQTQYF
TGTGCCAGCAGCTTAGTAGTGCTCCAGACCCAGTACTTC
>few|TRBV11-2|-|TRBJ1-1
CASSGYRVEDTEAFF
TGTGCCAGCAGCGGTTACAGGGTGGAGGACACTGAAGCTTTCTTT
>-|TRBV7-2|-|TRBJ1-2
CASSLYKDSYEGYTF
TGTGCCAGCAGCTTATATAAGGACAGCTATGAAGGCTACACCTTC
>once|TRBV4-3|-|TRBJ1-1
CASSQAAGVNTEAFF
TGCGCCAGCAGCCAAGCGGCAGGTGTTAACACTGAAGCTTTCTTT
>few|TRBV29-1|-|TRBJ2-1
CSGREGYNEQFF
TGCAGCGGTCGAGAGGGTTACAATGAGCAGTTCTTC
>-|TRBV21-1|-|TRBJ1-1
CASSPRPGSMNTEAFF
TGTGCCAGCAGCCCCCGTCCGGGGTCCATGAACACTGAAGCTTTCTTT
>few|TRBV12-3/TRBV12-4|-|TRBJ2-1
CASSLDPTSYNEQFF
TGTGCCAGCAGCCTGGACCCAACCTCCTACAATGAGCAGTTCTTC
>few|TRBV5-8|-|TRBJ2-5
CASGSRGATQETQYF
TGTGCCAGCGGGTCCAGGGGAGCAACCCAAGAGACCCAGTACTTC
>-|TRBV7-7|-|TRBJ2-7
CASSLILRGDEQYF
TGTGCCAGCAGCTTGATCCTTCGTGGCGACGAGCAGTACTTC
>few|TRBV20-1|-|TRBJ2-1
CSAGGLDNEQFF
TGCAGTGCCGGGGGGCTCGACAATGAGCAGTTCTTC
>few|TRBV6-1|TRBD2|TRBJ2-3
CASPLGRGALPGTDTQYF
TGTGCCAGCCCCCTGGGGCGGGGGGCCCTTCCGGGCACAGATACGCAGTATTTT
>-|TRBV7-9|-|TRBJ2-1
CASSLEVWEQFF
TGCGCCAGCAGCTTAGAGGTTTGGGAGCAGTTCTTC
>few|TRBV2|TRBD1|TRBJ1-1
CASSGDRVNTEAFF
TGTGCCAGCAGTGGGGACAGGGTGAACACTGAAGCTTTCTTT
>few|TRBV20-1|TRBD2|TRBJ2-1
CSAREGRGGYNEQFF
TGCAGTGCTAGAGAAGGGCGGGGGGGCTACAATGAGCAGTTCTTC
>-|TRBV29-1|-|TRBJ1-5
CSVRDLNQPQHF
TGCAGCGTCCGGGACCTCAATCAGCCCCAGCATTTT
>-|TRBV5-5|TRBD2|TRBJ2-1
CASSWTSGNEQFF
TGTGCCAGCAGCTGGACTAGCGGGAATGAGCAGTTCTTC
>-|TRBV7-8|-|TRBJ2-7
CASSLGFSYEQYF
TGTGCCAGCAGCTTAGGGTTCTCCTACGAGCAGTACTTC
>-|TRBV7-8|TRBD2|TRBJ2-5
CASSLGGLAGGGGETQYF
TGTGCCAGCAGCTTAGGAGGATTAGCGGGGGGCGGTGGAGAGACCCAGTACTTC
>many|TRBV28|-|TRBJ2-7
CASLSIRSYEQYF
TGTGCCAGCCTGTCAATCCGGAGCTACGAGCAGTACTTC
>-|TRBV20-1|TRBD2|TRBJ2-5
CSAPGLGVESQYF
TGCAGTGCCCCAGGACTAGGGGTGGAGTCCCAGTACTTC
>-|TRBV10-2|-|TRBJ2-7
CAGGTAFYEQYF
TGCGCCGGAGGGACAGCTTTCTACGAGCAGTACTTC
>-|TRBV28|-|TRBJ2-7
CASSLSAAYEQYF
TGTGCCAGCAGTTTATCAGCCGCCTACGAGCAGTACTTC
>few|TRBV5-1|-|TRBJ2-4
CASSLAGGGLAKNIQYF
TGCGCCAGCAGCTTGGCGGGCGGAGGTTTAGCCAAAAACATTCAGTACTTC
>few|TRBV7-2|-|TRBJ2-2
CASSFGRSGELFF
TGTGCCAGCAGCTTTGGCAGAAGCGGGGAGCTGTTTTTT
>-|TRBV4-3|TRBD1|TRBJ1-2
CASSLMGQGYGYTF
TGCGCCAGCAGCCTCATGGGACAGGGATATGGCTACACCTTC
>-|TRBV2|-|TRBJ2-7
CASSDRKEQYF
TGTGCCAGCAGTGACAGAAAAGAGCAGTACTTC
>-|TRBV19|-|TRBJ2-7
CASSIAQSATEQYF
TGTGCCAGTAGTATAGCTCAGTCTGCTACAGAGCAGTACTTC
>once|TRBV7-2|TRBD2|TRBJ2-5
CASSPRRREGETQYF
TGTGCCAGCAGCCCCCGGCGGCGGGAGGGAGAGACCCAGTACTTC
>-|TRBV12-3/TRBV12-4|TRBD1|TRBJ2-5
CASSRAQGAGRETQYF
TGTGCCAGCAGCCGCGCACAGGGGGCAGGACGGGAGACCCAGTACTTC
>-|TRBV24-1|TRBD1|TRBJ1-2
CATSETGTGVDGYTF
TGTGCCACCAGTGAAACCGGGACAGGGGTCGATGGCTACACCTTC
>few|TRBV20-1|TRBD2|TRBJ2-1
CSASGGGYNEQFF
TGCAGTGCTAGTGGCGGGGGCTACAATGAGCAGTTCTTC
>few|TRBV27|-|TRBJ2-7
CASSLSITRGTEQYF
TGTGCCAGCAGTTTATCGATAACGAGGGGGACCGAGCAGTACTTC
>-|TRBV20-1|-|TRBJ1-2
CSAREGGRGGYTF
TGCAGTGCTAGAGAAGGGGGAAGAGGGGGCTACACCTTC
>once|TRBV9|-|TRBJ2-5
CASRSVGAEGNERFF
TGTGCCAGCAGGTCCGTGGGTGCAGAAGGCAATGAGCGGTTCTTC
>few|TRBV11-2|-|TRBJ2-4
CASSTQTGLQYF
TGTGCCAGCAGCACCCAGACGGGATTACAGTACTTC